These T cell receptor beta chains were read from a single sample in a study of blood T cell repertoires in COVID-19. Using immunoSEQ multiplex PCR, the repertoire was profiled, and TCRdb retains in-frame clones only, with some absent. The sample has 150,000 to 200,000 clones; approximately 80% are singletons. Sequenced sample: PBMCs or T cells enriched from blood (not recorded which). The receptors shown here come from a man between 45 and 60 years old who had recovered from COVID-19. Both conserved end residues are part of each CDR3. A D gene is named only where the DNA matches it firmly. Clone size is shown for a subset of rows, as once, few, many or a class of expanded clone.

TRBV10-3,NA,TRBJ1-2,TRBD1,TGTGCCATCAGTGTACAGGGGTATGGCTACACCTTC,CAISVQGYGYTF
TRBV6-5,NA,TRBJ2-2,NA,TGTGCCAGCAGTAGCCAGGGTAGGGTCACCGGGGAGCTGTTTTTT,CASSSQGRVTGELFF
TRBV6-5,NA,TRBJ1-1,NA,TGTGCCAGCAGTCCTAGGGGTGGGGGCTTCCCTGAAGCTTTCTTT,CASSPRGGGFPEAFF
TRBV27,NA,TRBJ2-5,TRBD2,TGTGCCAGCAGTTTGACCAGCGGGGGGAATGTAAAGACCCAGTACTTC,CASSLTSGGNVKTQYF
TRBV11-3,NA,TRBJ2-7,NA,TGTGCCAGCAGCTTAGGATATAGAAGGGGCGACGAGCAGTACTTC,CASSLGYRRGDEQYF
TRBV7-3,NA,TRBJ2-2,TRBD2,TGTGCCAGCAGGCCCGGGACTAGCCCCGGGGAGCTGTTTTTT,CASRPGTSPGELFF
TRBV6-5,NA,TRBJ2-1,NA,TGTGCCAGCAGTACCCAGGGGCTTACCTACAATGAGCAGTTCTTC,CASSTQGLTYNEQFF
TRBV7-9,NA,TRBJ1-2,TRBD1,TGTGCCAGCAGCTTCGGGACAGGGGGAGACTATGGCTACACCTTC,CASSFGTGGDYGYTF
TRBV19,once,TRBJ1-1,NA,TGTGCCAGTAGTATAGATCGGGCTGGGGGGGCGATCTTT,CASSIDRAGGAIF
TRBV28,NA,TRBJ1-2,TRBD1,TGTGCCAGCAGTTATCCGGGACAGTCGGGGAGGGGCTACACCTTC,CASSYPGQSGRGYTF
TRBV14,NA,TRBJ2-7,NA,TGTGCCAGCAGCCAAGGAACGACAGGCTGGAGCGAGCAGTACTTC,CASSQGTTGWSEQYF
TRBV7-2,NA,TRBJ1-2,NA,TGTGCCAGCAGCATGTCGACAGGCTCAGGCTATGGCTACACCTTC,CASSMSTGSGYGYTF
TRBV5-1,NA,TRBJ1-1,NA,TGCGCCAGCAGCTATTGGACGACAGGGAACACTGAAGCTTTCTTT,CASSYWTTGNTEAFF
TRBV11-2,NA,TRBJ1-4,TRBD1,TGTGCCAGCAACGTCGGGACAGGGGGTGAAAAACTGTTTTTT,CASNVGTGGEKLFF
TRBV5-5,NA,TRBJ1-5,NA,TGTGCCAGCAGCCCGGAGGGGGGGGTGGTGTGGCCCCAGCATTTT,CASSPEGGVVWPQHF
TRBV27,NA,TRBJ1-1,NA,TGTGCCAGCAGTTTCGGGGGAAACACTGAAGCTTTCTTT,CASSFGGNTEAFF
TRBV4-1,few,TRBJ1-4,TRBD1,TGCGCCAGCAGCCAAGATCGAGAGGGGGCGGGAACTGGCGAAAAACTGTTTTTT,CASSQDREGAGTGEKLFF
TRBV19,NA,TRBJ2-3,TRBD2,TGTGCCAGTAGCCCCCGGGGGACTAGCGGGGGGGCCTGGGATACGCAGTATTTT,CASSPRGTSGGAWDTQYF
TRBV6-5,NA,TRBJ1-4,TRBD1,TGTGCCAGCAGTCAACAGGGGGTCACGGGTGAAAAACTGTTTTTT,CASSQQGVTGEKLFF
TRBV24-1,NA,TRBJ2-7,TRBD1,TGTGCCACCAGTGATCCTCGATCGACAGGGGAAGAGCAGTACTTC,CATSDPRSTGEEQYF
TRBV7-7,NA,TRBJ1-5,TRBD1,TGTGCTAGCAGCTTAGTTGGGACAGGACATAGCAATCAGCCCCAGCATTTT,CASSLVGTGHSNQPQHF
TRBV6-5,NA,TRBJ1-2,NA,TGTGCCAGCAGTTATCCGGGATCCCGGATCTGCACCTTC,CASSYPGSRICTF
TRBV27,NA,TRBJ2-7,NA,TGTGCCAGCAGAGGTAGCGGCGAGCAGTACTTC,CASRGSGEQYF
TRBV10-3,NA,TRBJ1-1,TRBD1,TGTGCCATCAGTGAGCTGCAGGGGGAAGGTGAAGCTTTCTTT,CAISELQGEGEAFF
TRBV6-1,NA,TRBJ1-5,TRBD1,TGTGCCAGCAGTGAAGGGACAGGGATAAGTCAGCCCCAGCATTTT,CASSEGTGISQPQHF
TRBV5-6,NA,TRBJ1-2,NA,TGTGCCAGCAGCCAAGTCAGCACGACTGCAGGGGGCTACACCTTC,CASSQVSTTAGGYTF
TRBV6-6,NA,TRBJ2-3,NA,TGTGCCAGCAGTCGCTTTCCCGGGGGGCAGGGAACAGATACGCAGTATTTT,CASSRFPGGQGTDTQYF
TRBV11-2,NA,TRBJ2-1,TRBD1,TGTGCCAGCAGCTTAGATGGGACAGGCTTATACAATGAGCAGTTCTTC,CASSLDGTGLYNEQFF
TRBV27,NA,TRBJ1-2,TRBD1,TGTGCCAGCAGTTTATCCAACAGGGGCTATGGCTACACCTTC,CASSLSNRGYGYTF
TRBV24-1,NA,TRBJ2-2,TRBD1,TGTGCCACCAGTGGCGTTGCCGGGACAGGGGGAACCGGGGAGCTGTTTTTT,CATSGVAGTGGTGELFF
TRBV6-1,NA,TRBJ2-3,TRBD2,TGTGCCAGCAGTGAAAGCGGGGCCATTGTTGATACGCAGTATTTT,CASSESGAIVDTQYF
TRBV18,NA,TRBJ1-1,NA,TGTGCCAGCTCAGGCAGGGGAGCTGAAGCTTTCTTT,CASSGRGAEAFF
TRBV18,NA,TRBJ2-2,TRBD2,TGTGCCAGCTCACAAACCGGGACTAGCGGGGGCACCGGGGAGCTGTTTTTT,CASSQTGTSGGTGELFF
TRBV28,NA,TRBJ2-7,TRBD1,TGTGCCAGCAGCCAGGACAGGGGGGCAACCTACGAGCAGTACTTC,CASSQDRGATYEQYF
TRBV28,NA,TRBJ2-7,TRBD2,TGTGCCAGCAGTCCCCCCACTGGCGGGGGGGCCGAAGAGCAGTACTTC,CASSPPTGGGAEEQYF
TRBV6-4,once,TRBJ1-6,NA,TGTGCCAGCTCGGACGGACAGCATTCACCCCTCCACTTT,CASSDGQHSPLHF
TRBV7-9,NA,TRBJ2-1,NA,TGTGCCAGCAGCACCGTGGGGCAGATGAGCTCCTACAATGAGCAGTTCTTC,CASSTVGQMSSYNEQFF
TRBV11-2,NA,TRBJ2-2,TRBD1,TGTGCCAGCAGCCGGGACAGGGGTGACACCGGGGAGCTGTTTTTT,CASSRDRGDTGELFF
TRBV6-6,NA,TRBJ1-6,TRBD1,TGTGCCAGCGGACAGGGTAGAAATTCACCCCTCCACTTT,CASGQGRNSPLHF
TRBV2,NA,TRBJ1-1,TRBD1,TGTGCCAGCAGGGTAACACAGGGGCGGACTGAAGCTTTCTTT,CASRVTQGRTEAFF
TRBV7-8,NA,TRBJ1-5,NA,TGTGCCAGCAGCTTAGTTTCTTCCAGTCTAGGGCCCCAGCATTTT,CASSLVSSSLGPQHF
TRBV9,NA,TRBJ1-3,NA,TGTGCCAGCAGCGCCGATAGCTCTGGAAACACCATATATTTT,CASSADSSGNTIYF
TRBV5-5,NA,TRBJ2-1,NA,TGTGCCAGCAGCTTGTCTGCACTAGCTAGTGAGCAGTTCTTC,CASSLSALASEQFF
TRBV6-4,NA,TRBJ2-7,TRBD1,TGTGCCATCCCGACAGGGCAAATCTCCTACGAGCAGTACTTC,CAIPTGQISYEQYF
TRBV18,NA,TRBJ2-1,NA,TGTGCCAGCTCACCTTCTCAGGAGGTCGAGCAGTTCTTC,CASSPSQEVEQFF
TRBV6-5,NA,TRBJ1-1,NA,TGTGCCAGCAGTTACTCTAGGCCGGGAGGTTACACTGAAGCTTTCTTT,CASSYSRPGGYTEAFF
TRBV15,NA,TRBJ1-2,NA,TGTGCCACCAGCAGAGATCGGGGGGTAGGCTATGGCTACACCTTC,CATSRDRGVGYGYTF
TRBV20-1,NA,TRBJ1-1,NA,TGCAGTGCTAGTCGGCCACAGGGAAGCACTGAAGCTTTCTTT,CSASRPQGSTEAFF
TRBV28,NA,TRBJ1-4,NA,TGTGCCAGCAGTTCCTACCCTGAAAAACTGTTTTTT,CASSSYPEKLFF
TRBV5-1,NA,TRBJ2-7,NA,TGCGCCAGCAGCACCGGGGATCAGAGCTCCTACGAGCAGTACTTC,CASSTGDQSSYEQYF
TRBV7-9,NA,TRBJ2-5,TRBD2,TGTGCCAGCAGCTTCAGACTAGCAGAAGAGACCCAGTACTTC,CASSFRLAEETQYF
TRBV4-1,NA,TRBJ1-4,TRBD1,TGCGCCAGCAGCCCGGGACAGGGGGCCACTAATGAAAAACTGTTTTTT,CASSPGQGATNEKLFF
TRBV3-1/TRBV3-2,NA,TRBJ1-6,TRBD1,TGTGCCAGCAGCCCGGGACAGTTTAATTCACCCCTCCACTTT,CASSPGQFNSPLHF
TRBV12-5,NA,TRBJ2-1,NA,TGTGCTAGTGGTTCCACCACGGAGAATGAGCAGTTCTTC,CASGSTTENEQFF
TRBV10-3,NA,TRBJ1-2,TRBD1,TGTGCCATCACTGACAGGGTGGGGGGCTATGGCTACACCTTC,CAITDRVGGYGYTF
TRBV12-3/TRBV12-4,NA,TRBJ2-5,NA,TGTGCCAGCAGTTCCCAGAACCAAGAGACCCAGTACTTC,CASSSQNQETQYF
TRBV7-2,NA,TRBJ2-2,NA,TGTGCCAGCAGCTTAGGCCCAGCGGAACGCCACACCGGGGAGCTGTTTTTT,CASSLGPAERHTGELFF
TRBV19,NA,TRBJ2-6,NA,TGTGCCAGTGCAGGTGTCTCTGGGGCCAACGTCCTGACTTTC,CASAGVSGANVLTF
TRBV30,NA,TRBJ1-2,TRBD1,TGTGCCTGGAACGATCAGGGGGCCTATGGCTACACCTTC,CAWNDQGAYGYTF
TRBV6-5,NA,TRBJ2-5,NA,TGTGCCAGCAGGCGGATAGGCAATCAAGAGACCCAGTACTTC,CASRRIGNQETQYF